This paragraph reports one T cell receptor beta chain. Its specificity is unknown. The material for each subset, its genomic DNA, was split evenly across several immunoSEQ plates. The repertoire was sequenced with immunoSEQ multiplex PCR; TCRdb's copy has only in-frame clones and lacks some. This sample yields 2 million to 3 million clones, of which 80% to 95% are seen a single time; about 0.39% belongs to the top ten. The donors were adults (healthy and HIV-negative) with no recent acute infections or vaccinations. Nashville, Tennessee was home to all donors, who were Caucasian adults. This sample was included in a study of shared clonotypes between healthy human individuals. Germline-derived CDR1 and CDR2 are LNHNV and YYDKDF (reference sequence). Trimming took 4 bases from V and 2 from J; bases not matched to a gene: 9. The CDR3 contains 16 residues. Study conclusions and caveats: Investigators expected sequencing depth to affect clonotype sharing among donors.

The chain employs TRBV15 and TRBJ2-5; 8 nucleotides align to TRBD2. This receptor was obtained from a young man in good health. Some clones in this sample may be carry-over from other donors' samples. Source material: naive CD4+ T cells from PBMCs. Subset in this sample: CD45RA+ positively selected. CDR3 amino acids: CATSKTISGKQETQYF. The CDR3, as DNA: TGTGCCACCAGCAAGACAATTAGCGGGAAGCAAGAGACCCAGTACTTC.